These 18 T cell receptor beta chains were all obtained from the same sample, sequenced in a study of prognosis after radiotherapy for stage I lung cancer (dated by TCRdb to about 2021). Instrument on record: Illumina HiSeq 3000. Two rounds of multiplex PCR on genomic DNA were used to amplify the TCR beta CDR3 region. The first PCR round used primers specific to each TRBV and TRBJ gene, with sequences filed in Chinese patent CN105087789A. TCRdb reanalyzed the raw reads on its own, using fastp at Q25 for trimming and MiXCR for clone calling, and kept in-frame beta chains. CDR3 protein sequences are deduplicated, and each keeps its most common genes and DNA. The table for this sample lists under 75,000 distinct CDR3 sequences; 26% of them were counted only once. Less than 8% of the sample is in the top ten clones. The sequences come from PBMCs, collected before or after stereotactic body radiation therapy (not recorded which). These receptors were obtained from a donor aged 50 or older with non-small cell lung cancer.

At least ten counts were recorded for this clonotype. This chain links TRBV10-3 with TRBJ2-3, with 10 bases aligning to TRBD2. V lost 10 bases to trimming and J lost 0 bases; unmatched junction nucleotides: 10. This CDR3 has 16 amino acids. Per germline, CDR1 ENHRY and CDR2 SYGVKD. The CDR3 sequence is CATVDSGGISTDTQYF. The CDR3 DNA follows: TGTGCCACCGTAGATAGCGGGGGGATTAGCACAGATACGCAGTATTTT.

This clonotype was seen at least ten times. The CDR3 bases are TGTGCCAGCAGCTTCGGGATGAATGAGCAGTTCTTC. Translation: CASSFGMNEQFF. The genes are TRBV5-6 and TRBJ2-1; TRBD2 might be the D (5 bases). Germline CDR1 is SGHDT and CDR2 is YYEEEE. Deletions cut 2 bases from V and 7 bases from J, with 7 bases between. The CDR3 is 12 amino acids. Complete variable domain (other parts from reference TRBV5-6 and TRBJ2-1): DAGVTQSPTHLIKTRGQQVTLRCSPKSGHDTVSWYQQALGQGPQFIFQYYEEEERQRGNFPDRFSGHQFPNYSSELNVNALLLGDSALYLCASSFGMNEQFFGPGTRLTVL.

As to this clonotype: The junction departs from the called germline gene at one end, perhaps through a read error. V is TRBV6-1 and J is TRBJ2-1; possibly TRBD1 for D (6 bases). Germline CDR1 and CDR2: MNHNS and SASEGT. The CDR3 is 12 residues long. The CDR3 DNA reads TGTGCCATCAGTGAGGGGACACGCCAGCATTTCTTC. Encoded protein: CAISEGTRQHFF.

This clonotype was detected ten times or more. This chain joins TRBV6-1 and TRBJ2-7; D may match TRBD1 or TRBD2 (7 bases each). The germline CDR1 and CDR2 sequences are MNHNS and SASEGT. V dropped 6 bases and J dropped 2 bases, with 11 bases sitting between them. The CDR3 runs 13 residues. The CDR3 here is CASRPGGAYEQYF. The CDR3 DNA is TGTGCCAGCAGACCAGGGGGGGCCTACGAGCAGTACTTC.

This clonotype was recorded only once. This likely traces to a read error, being one base from a far larger clone. This chain uses TRBV6-8 with TRBJ2-3, with a possible D match to TRBD1 (6 bases). Germline V gives CDR1 MNHGY, CDR2 SAAAGT. The CDR3 has 16 residues. The CDR3 here is CASRRGSDGSTNTQYF. The CDR3 region has the DNA TGTGCCAGCAGAAGGGGGTCAGACGGAAGCACAAATACGCAGTATTTT.

In regard to this clonotype: Mismatch with germline at one junction end may stem from a read error. J is TRBJ1-6 and V is TRBV28; 11 bases line up with TRBD1. This CDR3 has 18 amino acids. CDR1 MDHEN and CDR2 SYDVKM come from the germline V gene. The CDR3, as DNA: TGTGCCAGCAGTTTCTCCCCCGGACAGGGGGCTTCGACTTCAACCCTCCACTTT. Amino acids: CASSFSPGQGASTSTLHF.

This clonotype was counted at least ten times. The chain employs TRBV20-1 and TRBJ2-2; 9 bases line up with TRBD1. Germline lookup yields CDR1 DFQATT and CDR2 SNEGSKA (reference sequence). The V segment lost 2 bases and the J segment 6 bases; nucleotides outside the gene matches: 4. This CDR3 spans 14 amino acids. The CDR3 protein is CSARPRQGAGELFF. Written as DNA, the CDR3 is TGCAGTGCTAGACCCAGACAGGGGGCCGGGGAGCTGTTTTTT.

Ten or more counts support this clonotype. The rearrangement uses TRBV7-2 and TRBJ2-5; 8 nucleotides align to TRBD2. V was pared by 5 bases and J by 7 bases, with 15 bases of the junction left unmatched. The CDR3 is 16 amino acids. Germline-derived CDR1 and CDR2 are SGHTA and FQGNSA. The CDR3 is CASSRTSRISEGTQYF. The CDR3, as DNA: TGTGCCAGCAGCCGGACTAGCCGGATCTCTGAAGGGACCCAGTACTTC. Filled out from reference TRBV7-2 and TRBJ2-5, the complete variable domain reads GAGVSQSPSNKVTEKGKDVELRCDPISGHTALYWYRQSLGQGLEFLIYFQGNSAPDKSGLPSDRFSAERTGGSVSTLTIQRTQQEDSAVYLCASSRTSRISEGTQYFGPGTRLLVL.

This clonotype occurred many times. The CDR3 reads CSARVPQGHSNQPQHF. CDR3 nucleotides: TGCAGTGCTAGAGTCCCACAGGGCCATAGCAATCAGCCCCAGCATTTT. V usage is TRBV20-1 and J usage is TRBJ1-5; TRBD1 might be the D (6 bases). In germline, CDR1 is DFQATT, CDR2 SNEGSKA (reference sequence). The ends were cut back, 1 base at V and 0 bases at J, with 13 bases in the middle. The CDR3 has 16 amino acids.

This clonotype was seen more than once but under ten times. Possible read error: a much larger clone is one base away. The chain is built from TRBV6-1 and TRBJ2-5; no firm D call. V was cut by 7 bases and J by 1 base, with 16 bases left in between. Germline V gives CDR1 MNHNS, CDR2 SASEGT. The CDR3 has 15 amino acids. In DNA, the CDR3 is TGTGCCAGCACAACCCCGGGCAGTATCCAAGAGACCCAGTACTTC. The encoded protein is CASTTPGSIQETQYF.

At least ten counts were recorded for this clonotype. The CDR3 bases are TGTGCCAGCAGCTTAGACCCCCAATGGGCAGATACGCAGTATTTT. Translated: CASSLDPQWADTQYF. The V and J genes are TRBV7-2 and TRBJ2-3, with no clear D. The CDR3 is 15 residues long. Trimming took 1 base from V and 4 from J, leaving 12 bases between them. CDR1 SGHTA and CDR2 FQGNSA come from the germline V gene.

In this sample, this clonotype turned up once. A much larger clonotype is one base distant, so this may be a read error. The gene calls are TRBV7-6 and TRBJ1-1; no clear D. Trimming shortened V by 1 base and J by 6 bases, and 9 bases separated the two germline ends. The germline gives CDR1 SGHVS, CDR2 FNYEAQ. The CDR3 has 13 amino acids. CDR3 sequence reads: CASSLVEDSEAFF. The CDR3 DNA is TGTGCCAGCAGCTTAGTGGAGGACTCTGAAGCTTTCTTT.

This clonotype has a count of ten or more. Compared with germline, one end of the junction differs, possibly owing to a read error. The chain combines TRBV7-7 with TRBJ2-3; D is perhaps TRBD1 (5 bases). Per the germline V gene, CDR1 is SSHAT and CDR2 is FNYEAQ (reference sequence). The CDR3 is 13 residues long. CDR3 in amino acids: CASSQSGSDTQYF. The DNA for the CDR3 is TGTGCTAGCAGCCAATCAGGGTCAGATACGCAGTATTTT.

Ten or more counts support this clonotype. The rearrangement joins TRBV6-5 to TRBJ1-5; D might be TRBD1 (6 bases). Germline assignment: CDR1 MNHEY and CDR2 SVGAGI. Trimming removed 1 base at V and 7 bases at J, with 17 bases between. This CDR3 comprises 16 residues. The chain's CDR3 is CASSYLIRRGDQPQHF. The CDR3 DNA sequence: TGTGCCAGCAGTTACTTGATTCGGAGGGGGGACCAGCCCCAGCATTTT.

CDR3 in DNA: TGCAGTGCTAGGAACAGGCCCTCGACCTGGGAGCTGTTTTTT. This sequence encodes CSARNRPSTWELFF. The rearrangement links TRBV20-1 to TRBJ2-2, with D perhaps TRBD1 (5 bases). Germline V gives CDR1 DFQATT, CDR2 SNEGSKA (reference sequence). Between the trimmed V and J ends, which lost 3 bases and 9 bases, there was a span of 17 bases. The CDR3 spans 14 residues.

On this clonotype: This may be a read error, as it is one base from a much larger clone. V is TRBV5-4 and J is TRBJ2-3, with D maybe TRBD2 (5 bases). The length of the CDR3 is 14 residues. Looked up from germline, CDR1 is SGHNT and CDR2 is YYREEE (reference sequence). The DNA of the CDR3 is TGTTCCAGCAGCCGAGGACTCGGCGCAGATACGCAGTATTTT. Amino acid sequence: CSSSRGLGADTQYF.

This clonotype was seen at least ten times. The rearrangement uses TRBV7-3 and TRBJ2-1; TRBD2 matches at 11 bases. Trimming took 0 bases from V and 7 from J; bases not matched to a gene: 8. Germline V gene sequence: CDR1 SGHTA, CDR2 FQGTGA. CDR3 length equals 17 residues. The CDR3 region has the DNA TGTGCCAGCAGCTTAACCCCCCTAGCGGGGGGCGGGAATGAGCAGTTCTTC. Amino acid sequence: CASSLTPLAGGGNEQFF.

The sample holds many counts of this clonotype. V is TRBV12-3 or TRBV12-4 and J is TRBJ2-7, with D uncertain. The CDR3 totals 13 residues. V was trimmed by 6 bases and J by 2 bases, leaving 11 bases between them. For the CDR3, the DNA is TGTGCCAGCAGCAAAGACCGACCCTACGAGCAGTACTTC. Amino acids: CASSKDRPYEQYF.